This T cell receptor (beta chain) was identified during a study of somatic mutations in cytotoxic T cells in rheumatoid arthritis. V lost 5 bases, J lost 7 bases, and 6 bases lay in between. The CDR3 sequence is 11 residues long. CDR1 and CDR2 (germline): SGHVS, FQNEAQ. Method: immunoSEQ multiplex PCR; TCRdb's copy keeps in-frame clones and lacks some. The table has about 25,000 clones, 82% seen once; the top ten hold approximately 5.1%. Sequencing input: CD8+ T cells sorted from blood. The TCR was taken from a man in his fifties in good health. The chain has TRBV7-8 and TRBJ2-1; D call uncertain. CDR3 nucleotides: TGTGCCAGCAGCCGAGTGAATGAGCAGTTCTTC. It encodes CASSRVNEQFF.